This TCR beta chain was identified during a study of blood T cell repertoires in COVID-19. At the level of the study: Sources were T cells, B-cell-depleted T cells, or PBMCs; the material itself was cDNA or gDNA.

CDR1 is MNHEY, CDR2 SVGEGT, per germline. The CDR3 is 13 residues long. The V end was cut by 0 bases, the J end by 4 bases, with 4 bases between. The data were produced by immunoSEQ multiplex PCR, yet TCRdb's version contains in-frame clones alone and is incomplete. The table includes fewer than 25,000 clones, roughly 88% detected once. The TCR comes from a woman over 75 with active or convalescent COVID-19. Sequencing input: peripheral blood. The chain uses TRBV6-2 or TRBV6-3 and TRBJ1-3, with D uncertain. The DNA of the CDR3 is TGTGCCAGCAGTTACTCGAGGGGAAACACCATATATTTT. Residues: CASSYSRGNTIYF.